This entry concerns a single T cell receptor (beta chain). This was the immunoSEQ v3 assay. The data were produced by immunoSEQ multiplex PCR, yet TCRdb's version contains in-frame clones alone and is incomplete. The sample holds about 21,000 clones, around 78% seen once. Time point meaning: pre-treatment sample, taken before nivolumab and TIL therapy. The data were obtained in a study of TIL therapy for anti-PD-1-resistant metastatic lung cancer. Per germline, CDR1 SGHTA and CDR2 FQGNSA. The CDR3 is made up of 13 amino acids. V shed 2 bases and J shed 4 bases, with 9 bases lying between them. The sequenced sample was blood, obtained at baseline. The sequence was collected from a person aged 25-85 years with non-small cell lung cancer. V is TRBV7-2 and J is TRBJ2-7; D gene ambiguous. In nucleotides, the CDR3 is TGTGCCAGCAGCTTAAATCGTGGGTACGAGCAGTACTTC. Its translation: CASSLNRGYEQYF.